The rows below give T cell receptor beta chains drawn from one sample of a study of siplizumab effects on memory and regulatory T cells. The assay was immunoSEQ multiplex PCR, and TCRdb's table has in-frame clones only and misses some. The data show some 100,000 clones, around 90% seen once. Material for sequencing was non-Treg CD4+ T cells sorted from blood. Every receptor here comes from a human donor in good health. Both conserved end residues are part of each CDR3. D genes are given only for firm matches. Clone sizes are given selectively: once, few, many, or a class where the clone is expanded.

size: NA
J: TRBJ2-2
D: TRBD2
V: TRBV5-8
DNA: TGTGCCAGCAGGACACGGGGGGGAGCGGGCACCGGGGAGCTGTTTTTT
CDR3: CASRTRGGAGTGELFF

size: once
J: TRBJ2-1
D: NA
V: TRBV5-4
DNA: TGTGCCAGCAGCTTGGGAAATGAGCAGTTCTTC
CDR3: CASSLGNEQFF

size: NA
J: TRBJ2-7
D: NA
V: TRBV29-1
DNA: TGCAGCGCCCTCACGGGTCGGTACGAGCAGTACTTC
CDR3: CSALTGRYEQYF

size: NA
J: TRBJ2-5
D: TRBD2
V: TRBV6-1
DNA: TGTGCCAGCAGCGTACTAGCGGAGACCCAGTACTTC
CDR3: CASSVLAETQYF

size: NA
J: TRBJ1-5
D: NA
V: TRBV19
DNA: TGTGCCAGTAGTATAGGAGGGGGGAGCAATCAGCCCCAGCATTTT
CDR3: CASSIGGGSNQPQHF

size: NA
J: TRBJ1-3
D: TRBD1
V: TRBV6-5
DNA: TGTGCCAGCAGGAGTCAGGGGGCGTCTGGAAACACCATATATTTT
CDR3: CASRSQGASGNTIYF

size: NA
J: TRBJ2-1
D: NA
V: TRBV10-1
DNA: TGCGCCAGCAGTGCCCTGGGAAGTTCCCGCGAGGGAGAGCAGTTCTTC
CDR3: CASSALGSSREGEQFF

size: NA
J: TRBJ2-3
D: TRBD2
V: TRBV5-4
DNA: TGTGCCAGCAGCACTAGCGCCAGCACAGATACGCAGTATTTT
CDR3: CASSTSASTDTQYF

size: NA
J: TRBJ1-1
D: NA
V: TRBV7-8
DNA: TGTGCCAGCAGCCCACGTATGTCGGGGTTGACTGAAGCTTTCTTT
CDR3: CASSPRMSGLTEAFF

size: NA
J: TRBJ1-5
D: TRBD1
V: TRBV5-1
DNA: TGCGCCAGCCAAACAAGGACAGGGGAGGGCAATCAGCCCCAGCATTTT
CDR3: CASQTRTGEGNQPQHF

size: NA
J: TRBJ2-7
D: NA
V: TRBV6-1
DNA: TGTGCCAGCAGTGACCCGGGACAGCGGGTCTACGAGCAGTACTTC
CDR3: CASSDPGQRVYEQYF

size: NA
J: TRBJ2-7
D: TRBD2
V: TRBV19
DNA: TGTGCCAGTAGTCCGGGACTAGCGGGATCCTACGAGCAGTACTTC
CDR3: CASSPGLAGSYEQYF

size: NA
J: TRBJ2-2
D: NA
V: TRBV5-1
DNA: TGCGTCAGCAGCGGGATACAGGGGACCGGGGAGCTGTTTTTT
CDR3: CVSSGIQGTGELFF

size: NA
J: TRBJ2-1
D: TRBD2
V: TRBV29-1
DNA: TGCAGCGTTGTTAGGGGCGGGAGCTCCTACAATGAGCAGTTCTTC
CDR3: CSVVRGGSSYNEQFF

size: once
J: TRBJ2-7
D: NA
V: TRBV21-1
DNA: TGTGCCAGCAGCCCGATGGGGTCCGCCTACGAGCAGTACTTC
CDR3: CASSPMGSAYEQYF

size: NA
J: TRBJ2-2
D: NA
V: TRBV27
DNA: TGTGCCAGCAGTTCCCTAGGGCTTCATACGAACACCGGGGAGCTGTTTTTT
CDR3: CASSSLGLHTNTGELFF

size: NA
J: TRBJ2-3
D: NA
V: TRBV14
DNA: TGTGCCAGCAGCCAAGATCCCAGGAGCACAGATACGCAGTATTTT
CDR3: CASSQDPRSTDTQYF

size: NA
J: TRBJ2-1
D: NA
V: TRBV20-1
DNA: TGCAGTGCTCCCGTGAGTAGAGAGCAGTTCTTC
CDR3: CSAPVSREQFF

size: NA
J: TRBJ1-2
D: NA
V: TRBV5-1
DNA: TGCGCCAGCAGCTGGGAGACAAGCGGGCACTATGGCTACACCTTC
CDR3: CASSWETSGHYGYTF

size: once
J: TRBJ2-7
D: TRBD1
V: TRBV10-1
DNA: TGCGCCAGCAGTGAAGACAGGGGATACGAGCAGTACTTC
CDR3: CASSEDRGYEQYF

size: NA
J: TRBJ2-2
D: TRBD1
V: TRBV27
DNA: TGTGCCAGCAGACCAGACAGGGGGCAGGCCGGGGAGCTGTTTTTT
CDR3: CASRPDRGQAGELFF

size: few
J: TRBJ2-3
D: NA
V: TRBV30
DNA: TGTGCCTGGACTGTCTTAGATACGCAGTATTTT
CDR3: CAWTVLDTQYF